Following are 20 T cell receptor beta chains from one sample sequenced in a study of blood T cell repertoires in COVID-19. Data came from immunoSEQ multiplex PCR; TCRdb stores just in-frame clones and leaves some out. The profile shows roughly 41,000 clones, about 85% of them singletons. The sample comprised peripheral blood. These receptors were taken from a man between 60 and 70 years old with acute or convalescent COVID-19.

V and J are TRBV9 and TRBJ1-3; TRBD1 agrees at 10 bases. Germline V CDR1 and CDR2: SGDLS, YYNGEE. V gave up 3 bases and J gave up 4 bases; unmatched junction bases: 4. The CDR3 has 15 residues. The CDR3 nucleotides read TGTGCCAGCAGCGCGGGGACAGGGGAGGGAAACACCATATATTTT. Translation gives CASSAGTGEGNTIYF. The complete variable domain, with remaining parts taken from reference TRBV9 and TRBJ1-3, reads DSGVTQTPKHLITATGQRVTLRCSPRSGDLSVYWYQQSLDQGLQFLIQYYNGEERAKGNILERFSAQQFPDLHSELNLSSLELGDSALYFCASSAGTGEGNTIYFGEGSWLTVV.

The chain recombines TRBV7-2 with TRBJ1-2, with 7 bases identical to TRBD1. Germline CDR1 reads SGHTA; CDR2 reads FQGNSA. The CDR3 has 14 amino acids. The junction had 7 bases not matched to a gene; V was cut back by 4 bases and J by 5 bases. CDR3 sequence (DNA): TGTGCCAGCAGCTCGGGACAGTCGGTGTATGGCTACACCTTC. Translated: CASSSGQSVYGYTF.

This chain uses TRBV15 with TRBJ1-2, with D tentatively TRBD1 (5 bases). The CDR3 spans 15 residues. Germline V gene sequence: CDR1 LNHNV, CDR2 YYDKDF (reference sequence). Trimming removed 2 bases at V and 2 bases at J, with 12 bases between. The DNA for the CDR3 is TGTGCCACCAGCAGATTGGGGGGAGAGAACTATGGCTACACCTTC. Its protein product is CATSRLGGENYGYTF. Supplemented by reference TRBV15 and TRBJ1-2, the full variable domain reads DAMVIQNPRYQVTQFGKPVTLSCSQTLNHNVMYWYQQKSSQAPKLLFHYYDKDFNNEADTPDNFQSRRPNTSFCFLDIRSPGLGDTAMYLCATSRLGGENYGYTFGSGTRLTVV.

The chain links TRBV19 to TRBJ1-2; 12 nucleotides line up with TRBD1. This CDR3 has 18 residues. Germline CDR1 and CDR2: LNHDA and SQIVND (reference sequence). V was clipped by 1 base and J by 7 bases; unmatched bases: 13. CDR3 DNA sequence: TGTGCCAGTAGTATAGCATCCGGGACAGGGGGCGACCTTCGTGGCTACACCTTC. Translated, it gives CASSIASGTGGDLRGYTF.

The CDR3 DNA reads TGTGCCAGCAAGGGGGGGCCGAGTCAGCCCCAGCATTTT. Translated: CASKGGPSQPQHF. This chain uses TRBV6-5 with TRBJ1-5; D perhaps matches TRBD1 (6 bases). The CDR3 length is 13 residues. Germline loops: CDR1 MNHEY, CDR2 SVGAGI. With 7 bases removed from V and 6 bases from J, the gap between germline ends came to 13 bases.

V is TRBV29-1 and J is TRBJ2-1, with D unresolved. Germline CDR1 and CDR2: SQVTM and ANQGSEA. With 4 bases removed from V and 6 bases from J, the gap between germline ends came to 13 bases. The CDR3 consists of 13 residues. The CDR3 DNA reads as TGCAGCGTTGGGCTCATATCCCTCAATGAGCAGTTCTTC. Protein sequence: CSVGLISLNEQFF.

The V call is TRBV19, the J call TRBJ1-4, with 8 bases identical to TRBD1. Germline lookup yields CDR1 LNHDA and CDR2 SQIVND (reference sequence). V shed 3 bases, J shed 8 bases, and the junction held 8 bases outside the gene matches. The CDR3 runs 15 residues. Written as DNA, the CDR3 is TGTGCCAGTAGTATGGAACAGGGGGGTAAGGAAAAACTGTTTTTT. Translation: CASSMEQGGKEKLFF.

Of note for this clone: This CDR3 is also generated by other DNA sequences in the sample. The CDR3 sequence is CATSRGGVNTEAFF. The CDR3 DNA follows: TGTGCCACCAGCAGAGGGGGCGTAAACACTGAAGCTTTCTTT. The chain employs TRBV15 and TRBJ1-1; tentatively, D is TRBD1 (5 bases). The CDR3 contains 14 residues. The V gene lost 1 base and the J gene lost 2 bases, with 8 bases spanning the gap. Germline V gene lookup returns CDR1 LNHNV and CDR2 YYDKDF (reference sequence).

The rearrangement uses TRBV2 and TRBJ1-5; no firm D call. Germline V gene sequence: CDR1 SNHLY, CDR2 FYNNEI. The CDR3 loop spans 17 amino acids. Trimming pared 0 bases from V and 0 bases from J, leaving 12 bases between. CDR3 sequence: CASSEALSGVSNQPQHF. Here the CDR3 DNA reads TGTGCCAGCAGTGAAGCGCTGAGCGGGGTTAGCAATCAGCCCCAGCATTTT.

The chain combines TRBV18 with TRBJ1-5; 8 nucleotides align to TRBD1. The CDR3 runs 17 residues. The V gene end was trimmed by 6 bases and the J gene end by 0 bases; junction bases not matched to a gene: 10. In germline, CDR1 is KGHSH, CDR2 LQKENI. This CDR3 is CASSLQGGSYSNQPQHF. CDR3 coding DNA: TGTGCCAGCTCGTTACAGGGGGGGTCTTATAGCAATCAGCCCCAGCATTTT.

The chain has TRBV18 and TRBJ2-5; D perhaps matches TRBD2 (5 bases). The V end lost 2 bases, the J end lost 2 bases, and 9 bases lay between the germline ends. Germline CDR1 KGHSH, CDR2 LQKENI. The CDR3 contains 14 residues. The CDR3 DNA reads as TGTGCCAGCTCACCATATAGAGGGCAAGAGACCCAGTACTTC. It codes for CASSPYRGQETQYF.

The V and J genes are TRBV2 and TRBJ1-6; TRBD1 agrees at 7 bases. J gave up 0 bases and V 8 bases, and 10 bases lay outside the gene matches. From germline, CDR1 is SNHLY and CDR2 FYNNEI. There are 17 residues in the CDR3. This CDR3 reads CASEQGTRPSYNSPLHF. The CDR3 DNA reads as TGTGCCAGCGAACAGGGGACCCGACCCTCCTATAATTCACCCCTCCACTTT.

The chain joins TRBV19 to TRBJ1-4, with D maybe TRBD1 (6 bases). The V end lost 4 bases, the J end lost 5 bases, and 14 bases lay between the germline ends. CDR3 length: 15 residues. Germline values: CDR1 LNHDA, CDR2 SQIVND (reference sequence). The CDR3 is CASSTRGGENEKLFF. Here the CDR3 DNA reads TGTGCCAGTAGTACCCGGGGGGGCGAGAATGAAAAACTGTTTTTT.

This chain connects TRBV18 to TRBJ1-1, with TRBD1 as a possible D gene (6 bases). V was shortened by 3 bases and J by 4 bases, with 18 bases between the two germline ends. The CDR3 covers 16 residues. Germline assignment: CDR1 KGHSH and CDR2 LQKENI. CDR3 sequence: CASSPLRGGGSTEAFF. The DNA of the CDR3 is TGTGCCAGCTCACCTTTGAGGGGGGGCGGAAGCACTGAAGCTTTCTTT. The full variable domain, in which reference TRBV18 and TRBJ1-1 provide the parts outside the CDR3, is NAGVMQNPRHLVRRRGQEARLRCSPMKGHSHVYWYRQLPEEGLKFMVYLQKENIIDESGMPKERFSAEFPKEGPSILRIQQVVRGDSAAYFCASSPLRGGGSTEAFFGQGTRLTVV.

The rearrangement links TRBV18 to TRBJ1-5; TRBD1 matches at 8 bases. J gave up 4 bases and V 4 bases, and 6 bases lay outside the gene matches. Looked up from germline, CDR1 is KGHSH and CDR2 is LQKENI. The CDR3 contains 15 residues. The CDR3, as DNA: TGTGCCAGCTCACTCAATACAGGGGGTAATCAGCCCCAGCATTTT. Amino acids: CASSLNTGGNQPQHF.

The chain links TRBV6-1 to TRBJ1-2; unclear D gene. Germline V gene lookup returns CDR1 MNHNS and CDR2 SASEGT. V was shortened by 1 base and J by 3 bases, with 9 bases between the two germline ends. This CDR3 is 14 amino acids long. The CDR3 region is CASSEEGAHYGYTF. The CDR3, as DNA: TGTGCCAGCAGTGAAGAGGGAGCCCACTATGGCTACACCTTC.

This chain uses TRBV18 with TRBJ1-3; a weak D match, TRBD1 (5 bases). Trimming took off 4 bases at V and 7 bases at J, with 17 bases between the two ends. This CDR3 has 15 amino acids. Germline V gene data show CDR1 as KGHSH and CDR2 as LQKENI. Written as DNA, the CDR3 is TGTGCCAGCTCACTAGAGACAGTTCAAACCAACACCATATATTTT. As protein: CASSLETVQTNTIYF.

The chain couples TRBV11-2 to TRBJ1-1; D may be TRBD1 (5 bases). The germline V and J ends were trimmed by 5 bases and 0 bases, with 16 bases remaining between them. The V gene's germline CDR1 is SGHAT and CDR2 FQNNGV. The length of the CDR3 is 16 residues. The CDR3 is CASSVRAGGVNTEAFF. As DNA, the CDR3 is TGTGCCAGCAGCGTCAGAGCGGGAGGGGTGAACACTGAAGCTTTCTTT.

The chain links TRBV19 to TRBJ1-2; unclear D gene. CDR1 LNHDA and CDR2 SQIVND come from the germline V gene (reference sequence). This CDR3 is built from 16 residues. The V gene lost 4 bases and the J gene lost 1 base, with 16 bases spanning the gap. CDR3 DNA: TGTGCCAGTAGTAAAGACTCAGCGCCAAATAACTATGGCTACACCTTC. This gives the protein CASSKDSAPNNYGYTF.

V gene TRBV19 combines with J gene TRBJ2-3; no firm D call. The V gene lost 5 bases and the J gene lost 3 bases, with 3 bases spanning the gap. Germline V CDR1 and CDR2: LNHDA, SQIVND (reference sequence). The CDR3 runs to 11 residues. The CDR3 is CASSYTDTQYF. CDR3 sequence (DNA): TGTGCCAGTAGTTATACAGATACGCAGTATTTT. Supplemented by reference TRBV19 and TRBJ2-3, the full variable domain reads DGGITQSPKYLFRKEGQNVTLSCEQNLNHDAMYWYRQDPGQGLRLIYYSQIVNDFQKGDIAEGYSVSREKKESFPLTVTSAQKNPTAFYLCASSYTDTQYFGPGTRLTVL.